One and the same sample provided the 18 T cell receptor beta chains below, sequenced in a study of Graves' ophthalmopathy and Graves' hyperthyroidism. As the template, RNA transcripts were used to amplify TCR beta CDR3 regions. After a first-round RT-PCR with HTBI primers, a second-round multiplex PCR was run. MiXCR, applied by TCRdb to the multiplex PCR reads, yields one record per CDR3 protein. This sample yields 300,000 to 350,000 distinct CDR3 sequences, of which 17% are seen a single time; approximately 13% belongs to the top ten. The source material was peripheral blood. The receptors originated from an adult man with Graves' ophthalmopathy.

This clonotype was picked up many times. The gene calls are TRBV4-2 and TRBJ1-5; no definite D call. Germline CDR1 LGHNA, CDR2 YNFKEQ. The CDR3 has 19 residues. The V end was cut by 4 bases, the J end by 0 bases, with 22 bases between. The CDR3 DNA reads as TGTGCCAGCAGCCGATCATTACTAGGACGTCCGGCTAGCAATCAGCCCCAGCATTTT. Translated: CASSRSLLGRPASNQPQHF.

Ten or more counts support this clonotype. One end of the junction is discordant with germline, which a read error may explain. The chain links TRBV5-1 to TRBJ2-2; 7 bases line up with TRBD1. The CDR3 covers 16 residues. Germline CDR1 and CDR2: SGHRS and YFSETQ. The CDR3 region is CASSRTTGPNTGELLF. The CDR3 coding sequence is TGCGCCAGCAGCAGAACGACAGGGCCGAACACCGGGGAGCTGCTTTTT.

This clonotype was counted ten times or more. The CDR3 region is CASSNKRTSGSPEQYF. CDR3 in DNA: TGTGCCAGCAGCAACAAGAGGACTAGCGGGAGCCCCGAGCAGTACTTC. The V call is TRBV12-3 or TRBV12-4, the J call TRBJ2-7; 13 positions match TRBD2. The V segment lost 6 bases and the J segment 6 bases; nucleotides outside the gene matches: 11. The CDR3 loop spans 16 amino acids.

This clonotype was seen repeatedly, ten times or more. A much larger clone differs from this one at a single base, so this may be a read error. V usage is TRBV12-3 or TRBV12-4 and J usage is TRBJ1-5; maybe TRBD1 (5 bases). CDR3 length equals 16 residues. Written as DNA, the CDR3 is TGTGCCGGCAGTCCCCCCTCGGTAGGGGTCGGGCAGCCCCAGCATTTT. Translating it yields CAGSPPSVGVGQPQHF.

This clonotype was picked up many times. The rearrangement links TRBV5-1 to TRBJ1-1; D remains ambiguous. The ends were cut back, 4 bases at V and 3 bases at J, with 10 bases in the middle. Germline V lookup: CDR1 SGHRS, CDR2 YFSETQ. This CDR3 has 13 amino acids. The CDR3 bases are TGCGCCAGCAGCGCCACCTCAGACACTGAAGCTTTCTTT. It yields the protein CASSATSDTEAFF.

This clonotype was seen repeatedly, ten times or more. The chain has TRBV4-1 and TRBJ1-5; 9 bases map to TRBD1. Germline lookup yields CDR1 MGHRA and CDR2 YSYEKL. The CDR3 runs 19 residues. The V segment lost 1 base and the J segment 3 bases; nucleotides outside the gene matches: 13. CDR3: CASSQGLGGTGYVNQPQHF. CDR3 DNA sequence: TGCGCCAGCAGCCAAGGACTGGGTGGGACAGGGTACGTCAATCAGCCCCAGCATTTT.

This clonotype was picked up many times. The CDR3 loop is CSARARDRTYEQYF. In DNA form, the CDR3 reads TGCAGTGCTAGAGCCCGAGACAGAACCTACGAGCAGTACTTC. V and J are TRBV20-1 and TRBJ2-7; possible D gene TRBD1, 5 bases. This CDR3 comprises 14 residues. Germline V gene lookup returns CDR1 DFQATT and CDR2 SNEGSKA (reference sequence). Trimming cost V 1 base and J 2 bases, with 12 bases left between them.

This clonotype was counted ten times or more. The V call is TRBV29-1, the J call TRBJ2-7, with D unclear. CDR3 size: 13 residues. V was shortened by 6 bases and J by 3 bases, with 15 bases between the two germline ends. In germline, CDR1 is SQVTM, CDR2 ANQGSEA. This CDR3 reads CSVVDGSNYEQYF. DNA for the CDR3: TGCAGCGTCGTGGACGGATCTAACTACGAGCAGTACTTC.

The sample holds many counts of this clonotype. The V call is TRBV12-3 or TRBV12-4, the J call TRBJ1-3; D is ambiguous. The CDR3 is made up of 14 amino acids. The germline V and J ends were trimmed by 5 bases and 0 bases, with 8 bases remaining between them. The CDR3 coding sequence is TGTGCCAGCAGTCCCACGCGCTCTGGAAACACCATATATTTT. It encodes CASSPTRSGNTIYF.

The sample holds many counts of this clonotype. The rearrangement links TRBV28 to TRBJ1-2, with 7 bases lining up with TRBD1. This CDR3 comprises 14 residues. V dropped 2 bases and J dropped 8; count of bases not matched to a gene: 8. The germline gives CDR1 MDHEN, CDR2 SYDVKM. The CDR3 loop reads CASSLLEGAKGYTF. For the CDR3, the DNA is TGTGCCAGCAGTTTACTGGAGGGGGCGAAAGGCTACACCTTC.

This clonotype occurred many times. The genes are TRBV6-2 or TRBV6-3 and TRBJ1-3; D might be TRBD1 (6 bases). The CDR3 is 18 amino acids. CDR1 MNHEY and CDR2 SVGEGT come from the germline V gene. V lost 4 bases and J 0 bases, leaving 19 bases between the germline ends. CDR3 in amino acids: CASSSPPGGAISGNTIYF. CDR3 coding DNA: TGTGCCAGCAGTTCCCCGCCGGGGGGGGCAATCTCTGGAAACACCATATATTTT.

In this sample, this clonotype turned up many times. The chain combines TRBV28 with TRBJ1-2, with TRBD1 matching over 7 bases. The CDR3 is 13 amino acids. J was trimmed by 7 bases and V by 6 bases; bases with no gene match: 8. The V gene's germline CDR1 is MDHEN and CDR2 SYDVKM. CDR3 nucleotides: TGTGCCAGCAGATATGACAGGGTTGGTGGCTACACCTTC. This encodes CASRYDRVGGYTF.

This clonotype was found a few times. This chain connects TRBV14 to TRBJ2-5, with D possibly being TRBD1 (5 bases). The CDR3 totals 15 residues. V dropped 0 bases and J dropped 5 bases, with 13 bases sitting between them. Germline V gene sequence: CDR1 SGHDN, CDR2 FVKESK. The CDR3, as DNA: TGTGCCAGCAGCCAAGAGTTGGGGCCCTGGGAGACCCAGTACTTC. Amino acids: CASSQELGPWETQYF.

This clonotype was counted many times. This rearrangement joins TRBV7-3 to TRBJ2-7; 9 nucleotides line up with TRBD2. The germline CDR1 and CDR2 sequences are SGHTA and FQGTGA. Trimming took 1 base from V and 2 from J; bases not matched to a gene: 3. This CDR3 has 15 residues. For the CDR3, the DNA is TGTGCCAGCAGCTTAAGTAGCGGGGGACCCTACGAGCAGTACTTC. This sequence encodes CASSLSSGGPYEQYF.

This clonotype has at least ten counts. The gene calls are TRBV5-1 and TRBJ2-5, with D unresolved. The CDR3 contains 13 residues. Trimming removed 3 bases at V and 3 bases at J, with 9 bases between. Germline-derived CDR1 and CDR2 are SGHRS and YFSETQ. CDR3 protein: CASSSPPKETQYF. The CDR3 DNA reads as TGCGCCAGCAGCTCTCCCCCGAAAGAGACCCAGTACTTC.

This clonotype has at least ten counts. The gene calls are TRBV4-2 and TRBJ1-5; D is uncertain. V lost 2 bases and J 4 bases, leaving 15 bases between the germline ends. This CDR3 is 16 amino acids long. Germline V gives CDR1 LGHNA, CDR2 YNFKEQ. The CDR3 DNA sequence: TGTGCCAGCAGCCAAAATTCCGGCGACGCAAATCAGCCCCAGCATTTT. It yields the protein CASSQNSGDANQPQHF.

There are many counts of this clonotype. The chain recombines TRBV20-1 with TRBJ1-2, with a weak D call TRBD1 (5 bases). With 0 bases removed from V and 2 bases from J, the gap between germline ends came to 10 bases. Germline loops: CDR1 DFQATT, CDR2 SNEGSKA (reference sequence). This CDR3 comprises 14 residues. The CDR3 nucleotides are TGCAGTGCTAGAGATTTTGGGGACAACTATGGCTACACCTTC. It yields the protein CSARDFGDNYGYTF.

The sample holds many counts of this clonotype. The genes are TRBV4-3 and TRBJ1-6; 7 positions match TRBD1. The CDR3 sequence is 16 residues long. V lost 4 bases to trimming and J lost 7 bases; unmatched junction nucleotides: 10. The germline V gene encodes CDR1 LGHNA and CDR2 YSLEER. CDR3 in amino acids: CASSPAGTEGNSPLHF. CDR3 nucleotides: TGCGCCAGCAGCCCTGCAGGGACAGAGGGAAATTCACCCCTCCACTTT.